The 31 T cell receptor beta chains below were found in one sample sequenced in a study of beta chain features in type 1 diabetes. Of the isolated RNA, all was reverse transcribed, and so the sequenced material was expressed TCRB transcripts. The protocol was immunoSEQ multiplex PCR, while the TCRdb copy is restricted to in-frame clones and leaves out a portion. The data contain 140,000 to 150,000 clones, about 9.4% of them singletons. The source material was naive CD4+ T cells from blood. The receptor source for this set is a man in his late teens or twenties in good health.

This clone was picked up a small number of times. The chain combines TRBV27 with TRBJ1-5; D uncertain. In germline, CDR1 is MNHEY, CDR2 SMNVEV (reference sequence). There are 13 residues in the CDR3. V was cut by 2 bases and J by 3 bases, with 5 bases left in between. The CDR3 loop reads CASSLLYNQPQHF. In nucleotides, the CDR3 is TGTGCCAGCAGTTTACTCTACAATCAGCCCCAGCATTTT.

The rearrangement joins TRBV29-1 to TRBJ1-2, with 9 bases identical to TRBD1. The CDR3 is 16 residues long. V gave up 3 bases and J gave up 1 base; unmatched junction bases: 9. The germline CDR1 and CDR2 sequences are SQVTM and ANQGSEA. The CDR3 DNA sequence: TGCAGCGTTGATGCCCCCGACAGGGGGATTAACTATGGCTACACCTTC. Its protein is CSVDAPDRGINYGYTF. Full variable domain (outside the CDR3, taken from reference TRBV29-1 and TRBJ1-2): SAVISQKPSRDICQRGTSLTIQCQVDSQVTMMFWYRQQPGQSLTLIATANQGSEATYESGFVIDKFPISRPNLTFSTLTVSNMSPEDSSIYLCSVDAPDRGINYGYTFGSGTRLTVV.

This clone was counted between two and nine times. The chain employs TRBV5-5 and TRBJ1-5; D not resolved. The CDR3 covers 14 residues. Deletions cut 1 base from V and 2 bases from J, with 7 bases between. Germline V gives CDR1 SGHKS, CDR2 YYEKEE (reference sequence). Here the CDR3 reads CASSLWSGNQPQHF. CDR3 in DNA: TGTGCCAGCAGCTTGTGGAGTGGCAATCAGCCCCAGCATTTT.

This clone was detected a few times. The J gene is TRBJ2-7, the V gene TRBV25-1; possibly TRBD2 for D (6 bases). The germline V and J ends were trimmed by 3 bases and 6 bases, with 21 bases remaining between them. CDR3 size: 16 residues. CDR1 and CDR2 from the germline V gene are MGHDK and SYGVNS. The CDR3 region has the DNA TGTGCCAGCAGTGATATACGGGGAGGATCCTTGACCGAGCAGTACTTC. Protein sequence: CASSDIRGGSLTEQYF.

The chain carries TRBV10-3 and TRBJ2-7, with 8 bases identical to TRBD2. J gave up 2 bases and V 7 bases, and 7 bases lay outside the gene matches. CDR1 and CDR2 from the germline V gene are ENHRY and SYGVKD. CDR3 size: 14 residues. The CDR3 DNA sequence: TGTGCCATCACGACGGGACTAGGAACCTACGAGCAGTACTTC. As protein: CAITTGLGTYEQYF.

This clone was detected ten times or more. CDR3: CASSLPSGANVLTF. In DNA, the CDR3 is TGTGCCAGCAGCTTACCCTCCGGGGCCAACGTCCTGACTTTC. The rearrangement uses TRBV7-6 and TRBJ2-6; D not certain. The CDR3 is 14 amino acids. Trimming removed 2 bases at V and 4 bases at J, with 6 bases between. Germline V lookup: CDR1 SGHVS, CDR2 FNYEAQ.

V is TRBV2 and J is TRBJ2-1; 7 nucleotides match TRBD2. This CDR3 has 14 amino acids. V gave up 7 bases and J gave up 10 bases; unmatched junction bases: 13. Germline values: CDR1 SNHLY, CDR2 FYNNEI. CDR3 loop: CASKAEATRGEQFF. The CDR3 region has the DNA TGTGCCAGCAAAGCCGAGGCCACGCGGGGGGAGCAGTTCTTC.

This clone was counted only a few times. This chain links TRBV6-5 with TRBJ1-4, with 7 bases identical to TRBD1. The V gene's germline CDR1 is MNHEY and CDR2 SVGAGI. The CDR3 has 12 residues. The junction had 3 bases not matched to a gene; V was cut back by 4 bases and J by 10 bases. As DNA, the CDR3 is TGTGCCAGCAGTTGGGACAGAAGAAAACTGTTTTTT. Its translation is CASSWDRRKLFF.

This clone was observed many times. The chain employs TRBV5-4 and TRBJ2-1; TRBD2 matches at 7 bases. Looked up from germline, CDR1 is SGHNT and CDR2 is YYREEE (reference sequence). V trimming: 0 bases; J trimming: 0 bases; junction bases outside the gene matches: 3. The CDR3 covers 16 residues. The CDR3 DNA is TGTGCCAGCAGCTTGGGAGCGGGGAACTCCTACAATGAGCAGTTCTTC. Translated: CASSLGAGNSYNEQFF.

This chain uses TRBV5-1 with TRBJ1-6; 12 nucleotides match TRBD1. The ends lost 4 bases at V and 9 bases at J; junction bases unmatched: 23. CDR3 size: 21 residues. Germline values: CDR1 SGHRS, CDR2 YFSETQ. The CDR3 loop reads CASSPSSTGTGGFSGSSPLHF. The DNA of the CDR3 is TGCGCCAGCAGCCCCTCTAGTACCGGGACAGGGGGCTTTTCGGGAAGTTCACCCCTCCACTTT. Using reference TRBV5-1 and TRBJ1-6 for the parts outside the CDR3, the full variable domain is KAGVTQTPRYLIKTRGQQVTLSCSPISGHRSVSWYQQTPGQGLQFLFEYFSETQRNKGNFPGRFSGRQFSNSRSEMNVSTLELGDSALYLCASSPSSTGTGGFSGSSPLHFGNGTRLTVT.

This clone was seen a few times. V and J are TRBV7-9 and TRBJ2-4; D not resolved. Germline V lookup: CDR1 SEHNR, CDR2 FQNEAQ (reference sequence). The CDR3 contains 18 residues. V dropped 5 bases and J dropped 0 bases, with 20 bases sitting between them. CDR3 region: CASSELSHSNLAKNIQYF. The CDR3 DNA reads TGTGCCAGCAGCGAGCTGTCGCATTCAAATCTAGCCAAAAACATTCAGTACTTC.

Only a few counts were recorded for this clone. The rearrangement joins TRBV18 to TRBJ2-1, with 7 bases aligning to TRBD1. J was trimmed by 5 bases and V by 3 bases; bases with no gene match: 1. Germline-derived CDR1 and CDR2 are KGHSH and LQKENI. The CDR3 has 13 amino acids. The CDR3 bases are TGTGCCAGCTCACCGGGACAGAACAATGAGCAGTTCTTC. Its translation: CASSPGQNNEQFF.

The rearrangement joins TRBV4-3 to TRBJ2-5; D might be TRBD1 (6 bases). The CDR3 totals 14 residues. The ends were cut back, 0 bases at V and 5 bases at J, with 10 bases in the middle. CDR1 is LGHNA and CDR2 is YSLEER in the germline V gene. CDR3: CASSQDRQGETQYF. The CDR3 region has the DNA TGCGCCAGCAGCCAAGATAGGCAGGGGGAGACCCAGTACTTC.

This clone showed up just a few times. The chain recombines TRBV5-6 with TRBJ1-5, with 7 bases lining up with TRBD1. Germline CDR1 reads SGHDT; CDR2 reads YYEEEE. V shed 4 bases, J shed 3 bases, and the junction held 7 bases outside the gene matches. CDR3 length: 15 residues. The CDR3 reads CASSRRQGNNQPQHF. The CDR3, as DNA: TGTGCCAGCAGCAGAAGACAGGGTAACAATCAGCCCCAGCATTTT.

This clone has only a few counts. This rearrangement joins TRBV4-3 to TRBJ1-1, with D tentatively TRBD1 (5 bases). V lost 0 bases and J 6 bases, leaving 14 bases between the germline ends. The CDR3 is 15 amino acids. CDR1 is LGHNA and CDR2 is YSLEER in the germline V gene. CDR3 nucleotides: TGCGCCAGCAGCCAAGAAAGGGGTAGGGGTTCTGAAGCTTTCTTT. It encodes CASSQERGRGSEAFF.

This clone was seen more than once but under ten times. This chain connects TRBV18 to TRBJ2-1; TRBD2 matches at 10 bases. The V gene's germline CDR1 is KGHSH and CDR2 LQKENI. V lost 3 bases, J lost 1 base, and 9 bases stayed unmatched. The CDR3 sequence is 18 residues long. This CDR3 is CASSPQLAGTASYNEQFF. The CDR3 nucleotides are TGTGCCAGCTCACCCCAACTAGCGGGGACGGCATCCTACAATGAGCAGTTCTTC.

This clone has a handful of counts. V usage is TRBV2 and J usage is TRBJ2-5, with D tentatively TRBD2 (7 bases). From germline, CDR1 is SNHLY and CDR2 FYNNEI. The CDR3 spans 14 residues. V was cut by 8 bases and J by 7 bases, with 20 bases left in between. The CDR3 reads CASGDRGGGWTQYF. Here the CDR3 DNA reads TGTGCCAGCGGGGATAGGGGGGGCGGGTGGACCCAGTACTTC.

The V call is TRBV7-9, the J call TRBJ2-7, with 12 bases fitting TRBD2. V was pared by 2 bases and J by 6 bases, with 14 bases of the junction left unmatched. This CDR3 comprises 18 residues. Germline CDR1 SEHNR, CDR2 FQNEAQ (reference sequence). This CDR3 is CASSLTNPLAGGTREQYF. CDR3 DNA: TGTGCCAGCAGCTTAACAAACCCTCTAGCGGGGGGGACACGCGAGCAGTACTTC. The whole variable domain, remainder taken from reference TRBV7-9 and TRBJ2-7, is DTGVSQNPRHKITKRGQNVTFRCDPISEHNRLYWYRQTLGQGPEFLTYFQNEAQLEKSRLLSDRFSAERPKGSFSTLEIQRTEQGDSAMYLCASSLTNPLAGGTREQYFGPGTRLTVT.

This clone was found a few times. The V call is TRBV7-2, the J call TRBJ2-7; 8 nucleotides line up with TRBD1. The CDR3 loop spans 15 amino acids. The V and J ends lost 1 base and 5 bases, in that order; junction bases with no gene match: 7. Germline V gives CDR1 SGHTA, CDR2 FQGNSA. The CDR3 region has the DNA TGTGCCAGCAGCTTAGTCGACAGGGGTATGCACGAGCAGTACTTC. Translating it yields CASSLVDRGMHEQYF.

This clone appeared a few times. The rearrangement links TRBV5-6 to TRBJ1-5; 8 bases match TRBD1. The length of the CDR3 is 14 residues. Germline CDR1 is SGHDT and CDR2 is YYEEEE. After removal of 4 bases from V and 7 bases from J, the junction contained 7 bases not matched to a gene. Written as DNA, the CDR3 is TGTGCCAGCAGCCAGAACAGGGGGGGCCAGCCCCAGCATTTT. As protein: CASSQNRGGQPQHF.

This clone was seen a few times. V gene TRBV6-1 combines with J gene TRBJ2-7; TRBD2 matches at 13 bases. The CDR3 covers 16 residues. With V trimmed by 5 bases and J by 4 bases, 8 bases remained unmatched. Germline V lookup: CDR1 MNHNS, CDR2 SASEGT. As DNA, the CDR3 is TGTGCCAGCAGTAAAGGGGGGACTAGCGGGGCTTACGAGCAGTACTTC. Its protein is CASSKGGTSGAYEQYF.

The V and J genes are TRBV10-3 and TRBJ2-7, with 8 positions matching TRBD1. This CDR3 comprises 15 residues. V shed 2 bases, J shed 7 bases, and the junction held 10 bases outside the gene matches. Germline assignment: CDR1 ENHRY and CDR2 SYGVKD. The DNA of the CDR3 is TGTGCCATCAGTGAGCGGAGCAGGGGGCTGGGGGAGCAGTACTTC. Encoded protein: CAISERSRGLGEQYF.

The chain joins TRBV25-1 to TRBJ1-1, with D uncertain. Germline V CDR1 and CDR2: MGHDK, SYGVNS. V gave up 7 bases and J gave up 7 bases, with 16 bases separating them. The CDR3 consists of 13 residues. The chain's CDR3 is CASIGYNIGEAFF. In nucleotides, the CDR3 is TGTGCCAGCATTGGATATAACATTGGTGAAGCTTTCTTT.

The sample holds a few counts of this clone. The chain combines TRBV5-6 with TRBJ1-2; D not resolved. V was pared by 2 bases and J by 4 bases, with 12 bases between. The germline CDR1 and CDR2 sequences are SGHDT and YYEEEE. CDR3 size: 14 residues. This chain's CDR3 is CASSLEESSYGYTF. The CDR3, as DNA: TGTGCCAGCAGCTTAGAGGAGTCCAGCTATGGCTACACCTTC.

The chain links TRBV25-1 to TRBJ2-1, with 8 bases aligning to TRBD2. CDR3 size: 16 residues. Germline CDR1 reads MGHDK; CDR2 reads SYGVNS. Trimming took 3 bases from V and 4 from J; bases not matched to a gene: 8. Here the CDR3 DNA reads TGTGCCAGCAGTGATCTCCGCGGGGGGCTTTACAATGAGCAGTTCTTC. This gives the protein CASSDLRGGLYNEQFF.

The CDR3, as DNA: TGTGCCAGCAGTGGGGCGACAGGGGTGGACCAGCCCCAGCATTTT. It codes for CASSGATGVDQPQHF. The rearrangement uses TRBV28 and TRBJ1-5; 8 nucleotides line up with TRBD1. Trimming at V came to 5 bases and at J to 7 bases, leaving 10 bases not matched to a gene. The V gene's germline CDR1 is MDHEN and CDR2 SYDVKM. This CDR3 is built from 15 residues.

The V call is TRBV7-2, the J call TRBJ2-7, with D unresolved. Trimming removed 1 base from V and 4 bases from J, with 5 bases in between. In germline, CDR1 is SGHTA, CDR2 FQGNSA. The CDR3 is made up of 12 amino acids. The CDR3 loop reads CASSLGSYEQYF. The CDR3 DNA reads as TGTGCCAGCAGCTTAGGTAGTTACGAGCAGTACTTC.

This clone was seen at least ten times. Here the CDR3 reads CASSQSNTQRPNTGELFF. CDR3 nucleotide sequence: TGCGCCAGCAGTCAATCGAACACGCAGAGGCCGAACACCGGGGAGCTGTTTTTT. The chain recombines TRBV23-1 with TRBJ2-2; D is unclear. TRBV23-1 is identified as an open reading frame with a role that is uncertain. The CDR3 contains 18 residues. V lost 0 bases and J lost 0, with 14 bases in between.

This clone was seen a few times. The rearrangement links TRBV7-2 to TRBJ2-5; D may be TRBD1 (6 bases). The CDR3 contains 15 residues. V was cut by 0 bases and J by 4 bases, with 12 bases left in between. CDR1 is SGHTA, CDR2 FQGNSA, per germline. The CDR3 sequence is CASSLAGQGTETQYF. As DNA, the CDR3 is TGTGCCAGCAGCTTAGCTGGGCAGGGGACAGAGACCCAGTACTTC. Looking up the rest from reference TRBV7-2 and TRBJ2-5 gives the full variable domain: GAGVSQSPSNKVTEKGKDVELRCDPISGHTALYWYRQSLGQGLEFLIYFQGNSAPDKSGLPSDRFSAERTGGSVSTLTIQRTQQEDSAVYLCASSLAGQGTETQYFGPGTRLLVL.

This clone has just a few counts. The rearrangement joins TRBV7-2 to TRBJ2-4; 13 bases map to TRBD2. There are 18 residues in the CDR3. The germline V gene encodes CDR1 SGHTA and CDR2 FQGNSA. V trimming: 5 bases; J trimming: 1 base; junction bases outside the gene matches: 8. CDR3 sequence reads: CASSPPGLAGTAKNIQYF. DNA of the CDR3: TGTGCCAGCAGCCCGCCGGGACTAGCGGGGACTGCCAAAAACATTCAGTACTTC.

The rearrangement uses TRBV18 and TRBJ2-5, with 9 bases that match TRBD1. The ends lost 6 bases at V and 5 bases at J; junction bases unmatched: 4. This CDR3 region has 13 residues. CDR1 is KGHSH and CDR2 is LQKENI in the germline V gene. For the CDR3, the DNA is TGTGCCAGCTCGCCCGGACAGGGGGAGACCCAGTACTTC. Its protein is CASSPGQGETQYF.